The present T cell receptor beta chain was sequenced within a study of radiotherapy plus CTLA-4 blockade in lung cancer (dated by TCRdb to between 2017 and 2018). A note on the overall study: Objective responses were observed in around 20% of enrolled patients, and disease control was achieved in approximately 29%. On the study overall, not on this receptor specifically: The strongest predictors of response were reported to be early dynamic shifts in blood T cell clones along with a rise in serum interferon-beta following radiation. TCR clones derived from tumors expanded in peripheral blood after treatment with radiotherapy and ipilimumab.

Details on this clone: Its antigen is not yet known. It has no much larger one-base neighbor in the sample; base qualities were not kept.

In this study, focal radiation therapy paired with CTLA-4 blockade (ipilimumab) was tested in patients who had chemo-refractory metastatic non-small-cell lung cancer. Library creation used the immunoSEQ multiplex PCR assay. Drawn from immuneACCESS, this table holds only the in-frame rearrangements with V and J called that TCRdb kept. Clones are partly lost; checked studies trace under half to an unresolved V gene and leave the rest unexplained. The sample profile shows approximately 80,000 clones; roughly 69% of them were found once. The ten largest make up roughly a tenth of the sample. V is pruned by 4 bases and J by 7 bases, leaving 13 bases of the junction without a gene match. The germline V gene provides CDR1 SGHRS and CDR2 YFSETQ. The CDR3 runs 16 amino acids, cysteine and phenylalanine included. The entry retains the CDR3 DNA only, 48 bases that are in frame from base 1.

This TCR was recovered from a human donor with non-small cell lung cancer whose response to radiotherapy plus ipilimumab could not be evaluated. The rearrangement combines TRBV5-1 with TRBJ2-1, with TRBD2 matching 8 junction bases. Source: peripheral blood, taken from a patient treated with radiotherapy plus ipilimumab. Read as DNA, the sequence is TGCGCCAGCAGCCTGAACCCCTCGGGAGGGCCAAATGAGCAGTTCTTC. Translated, this gives CASSLNPSGGPNEQFF.